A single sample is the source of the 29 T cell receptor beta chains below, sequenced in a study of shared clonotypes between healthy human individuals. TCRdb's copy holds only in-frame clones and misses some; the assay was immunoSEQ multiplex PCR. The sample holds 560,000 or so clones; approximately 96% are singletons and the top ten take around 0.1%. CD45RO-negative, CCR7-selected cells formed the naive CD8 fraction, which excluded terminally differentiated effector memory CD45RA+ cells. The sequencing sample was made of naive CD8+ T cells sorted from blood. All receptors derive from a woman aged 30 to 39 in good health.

CDR3 amino acids: CASSFADSYNEQFF. CDR3 nucleotides: TGTGCCAGCAGCTTTGCGGACTCCTACAATGAGCAGTTCTTC. V gene TRBV7-9 combines with J gene TRBJ2-1; D is ambiguous. V lost 3 bases to trimming and J lost 0 bases, with 6 bases between them. CDR3 length: 14 residues. CDR1 and CDR2 from the germline V gene are SEHNR and FQNEAQ (reference sequence).

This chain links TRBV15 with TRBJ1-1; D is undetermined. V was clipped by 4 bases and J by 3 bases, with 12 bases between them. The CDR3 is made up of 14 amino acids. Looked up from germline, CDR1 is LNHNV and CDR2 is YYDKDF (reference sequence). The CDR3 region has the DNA TGTGCCACCAGCATCGAATTGGTAGACACTGAAGCTTTCTTT. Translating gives CATSIELVDTEAFF.

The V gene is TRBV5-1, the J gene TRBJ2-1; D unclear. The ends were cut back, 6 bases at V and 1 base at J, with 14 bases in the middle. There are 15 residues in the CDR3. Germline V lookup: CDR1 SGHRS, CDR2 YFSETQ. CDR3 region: CASIYNTESYNEQFF. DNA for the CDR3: TGCGCCAGCATATATAACACGGAGTCCTACAATGAGCAGTTCTTC.

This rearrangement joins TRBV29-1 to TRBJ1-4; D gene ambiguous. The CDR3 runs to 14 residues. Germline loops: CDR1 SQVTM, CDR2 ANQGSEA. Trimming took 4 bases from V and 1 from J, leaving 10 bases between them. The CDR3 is CSVVVAGTNEKLFF. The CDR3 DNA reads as TGCAGCGTTGTTGTTGCGGGAACTAATGAAAAACTGTTTTTT.

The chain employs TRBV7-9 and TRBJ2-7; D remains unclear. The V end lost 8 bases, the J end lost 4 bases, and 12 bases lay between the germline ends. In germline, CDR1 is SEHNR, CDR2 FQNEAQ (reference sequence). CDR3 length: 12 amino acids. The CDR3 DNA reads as TGTGCCAGCTCGACCGGTGGATACGAGCAGTACTTC. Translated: CASSTGGYEQYF.

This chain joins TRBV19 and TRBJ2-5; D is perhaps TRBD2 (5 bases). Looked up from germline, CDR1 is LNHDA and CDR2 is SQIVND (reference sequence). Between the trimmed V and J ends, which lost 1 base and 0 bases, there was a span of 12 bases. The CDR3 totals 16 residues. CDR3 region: CASSIAAGGYQETQYF. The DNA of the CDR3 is TGTGCCAGTAGTATAGCCGCTGGCGGGTACCAAGAGACCCAGTACTTC.

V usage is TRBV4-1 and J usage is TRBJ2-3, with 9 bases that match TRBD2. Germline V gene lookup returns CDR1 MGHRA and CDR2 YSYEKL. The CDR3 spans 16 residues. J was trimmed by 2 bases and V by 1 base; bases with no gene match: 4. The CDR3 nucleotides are TGCGCCAGCAGCCAAGCTTCTAGCGGGAACACAGATACGCAGTATTTT. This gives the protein CASSQASSGNTDTQYF.

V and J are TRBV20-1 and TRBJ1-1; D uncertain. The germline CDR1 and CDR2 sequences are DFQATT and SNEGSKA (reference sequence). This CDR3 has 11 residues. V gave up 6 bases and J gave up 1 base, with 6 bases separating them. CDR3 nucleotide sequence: TGCAGTGCAAGGGAGAACACTGAAGCTTTCTTT. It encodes CSARENTEAFF.

The CDR3 is CASSADARQGLSGNTIYF. The CDR3 coding sequence is TGTGCCAGCAGCGCAGACGCCCGACAGGGACTCTCCGGAAACACCATATATTTT. The chain joins TRBV9 to TRBJ1-3, with 7 bases identical to TRBD1. The CDR3 has 18 amino acids. With 3 bases clipped from V and 4 bases from J, the junction kept 16 bases outside the gene matches. Germline CDR1 reads SGDLS; CDR2 reads YYNGEE.

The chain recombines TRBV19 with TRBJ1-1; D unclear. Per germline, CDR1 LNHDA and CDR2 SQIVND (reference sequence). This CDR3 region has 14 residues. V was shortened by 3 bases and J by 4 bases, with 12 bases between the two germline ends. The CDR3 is CASSIYSGSTEAFF. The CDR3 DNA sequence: TGTGCCAGTAGTATTTATTCGGGGTCCACTGAAGCTTTCTTT.

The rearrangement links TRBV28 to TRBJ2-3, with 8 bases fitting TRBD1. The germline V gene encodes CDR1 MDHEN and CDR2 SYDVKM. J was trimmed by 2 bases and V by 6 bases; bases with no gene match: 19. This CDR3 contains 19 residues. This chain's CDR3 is CASRTLDRVKKPSTDTQYF. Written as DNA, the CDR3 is TGTGCCAGCAGAACCTTGGACAGGGTGAAAAAACCCTCCACAGATACGCAGTATTTT.

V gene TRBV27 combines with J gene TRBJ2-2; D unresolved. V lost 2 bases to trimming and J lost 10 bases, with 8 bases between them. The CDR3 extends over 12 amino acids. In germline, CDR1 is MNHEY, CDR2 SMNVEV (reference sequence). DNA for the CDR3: TGTGCCAGCAGTTTAATGGGTGTGGAGCTGTTTTTT. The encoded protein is CASSLMGVELFF.

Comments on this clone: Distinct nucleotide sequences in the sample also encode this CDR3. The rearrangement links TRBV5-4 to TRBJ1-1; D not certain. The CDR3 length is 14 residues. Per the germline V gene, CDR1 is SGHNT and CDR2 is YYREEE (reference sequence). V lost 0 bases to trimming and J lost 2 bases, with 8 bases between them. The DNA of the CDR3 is TGTGCCAGCAGCTTGGTGGGCGGAAACACTGAAGCTTTCTTT. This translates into CASSLVGGNTEAFF.

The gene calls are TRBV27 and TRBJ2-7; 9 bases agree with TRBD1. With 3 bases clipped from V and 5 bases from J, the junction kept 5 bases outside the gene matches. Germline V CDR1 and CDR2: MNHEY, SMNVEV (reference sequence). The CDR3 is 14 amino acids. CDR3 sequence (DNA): TGTGCCAGCAGTTTGGGACAGGGATTCGACGAGCAGTACTTC. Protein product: CASSLGQGFDEQYF.

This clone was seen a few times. The CDR3 sequence is CASSSEDYEQYF. The CDR3 bases are TGTGCCAGCAGCTCCGAGGACTACGAGCAGTACTTC. The chain is built from TRBV5-4 and TRBJ2-7; D unresolved. V was clipped by 3 bases and J by 3 bases, with 7 bases between them. The CDR3 contains 12 residues. Germline-derived CDR1 and CDR2 are SGHNT and YYREEE (reference sequence).

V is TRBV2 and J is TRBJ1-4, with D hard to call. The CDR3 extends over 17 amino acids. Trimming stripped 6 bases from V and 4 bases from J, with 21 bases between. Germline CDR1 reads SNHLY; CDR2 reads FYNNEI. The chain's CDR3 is CASSHSMETPDNEKLFF. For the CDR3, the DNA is TGTGCCAGCAGCCACTCCATGGAGACCCCGGATAATGAAAAACTGTTTTTT.

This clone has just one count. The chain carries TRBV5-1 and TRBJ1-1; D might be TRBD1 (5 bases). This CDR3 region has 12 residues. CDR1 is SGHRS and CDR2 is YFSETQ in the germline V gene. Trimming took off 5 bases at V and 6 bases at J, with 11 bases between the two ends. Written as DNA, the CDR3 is TGCGCCAGCAGTCCGGAGGGGCCTGAAGCTTTCTTT. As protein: CASSPEGPEAFF. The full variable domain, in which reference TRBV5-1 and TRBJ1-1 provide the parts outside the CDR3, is KAGVTQTPRYLIKTRGQQVTLSCSPISGHRSVSWYQQTPGQGLQFLFEYFSETQRNKGNFPGRFSGRQFSNSRSEMNVSTLELGDSALYLCASSPEGPEAFFGQGTRLTVV.

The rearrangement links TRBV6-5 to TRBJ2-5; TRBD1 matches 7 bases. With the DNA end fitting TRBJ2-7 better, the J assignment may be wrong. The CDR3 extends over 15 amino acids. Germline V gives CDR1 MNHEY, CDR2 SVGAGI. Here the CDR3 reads CASSLWTGYTYEQYF. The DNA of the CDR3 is TGTGCCAGCAGTTTGTGGACAGGCTATACCTACGAGCAGTACTTC.

CDR3 sequence reads: CASSLSASPAGDYTYEQYF. The CDR3 DNA sequence: TGTGCCAGCAGTTTATCGGCATCGCCGGCGGGGGACTATACCTACGAGCAGTACTTC. This chain joins TRBV27 and TRBJ2-7; TRBD2 matches at 7 bases. Germline CDR1 reads MNHEY; CDR2 reads SMNVEV (reference sequence). The CDR3 loop spans 19 amino acids. After removal of 0 bases from V and 2 bases from J, the junction contained 16 bases not matched to a gene.

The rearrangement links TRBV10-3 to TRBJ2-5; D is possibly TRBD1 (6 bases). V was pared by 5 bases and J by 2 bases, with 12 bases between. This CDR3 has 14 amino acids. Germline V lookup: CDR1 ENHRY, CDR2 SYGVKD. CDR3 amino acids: CAISPKDSQETQYF. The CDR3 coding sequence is TGTGCCATCAGTCCGAAGGACAGTCAAGAGACCCAGTACTTC.

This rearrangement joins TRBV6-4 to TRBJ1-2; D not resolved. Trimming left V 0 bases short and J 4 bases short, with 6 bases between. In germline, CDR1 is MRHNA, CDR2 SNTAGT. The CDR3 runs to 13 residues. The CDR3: CASSDSAAYGYTF. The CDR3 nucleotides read TGTGCCAGCAGTGACTCGGCAGCCTATGGCTACACCTTC.

CDR3 nucleotide sequence: TGCACCAGCAGCCCCTTTTTACCGGAAGCCTCTGGGGCCAACGTCCTGACTTTC. Translating gives CTSSPFLPEASGANVLTF. This chain joins TRBV1 and TRBJ2-6. TRBV1 is shown as a pseudogene. The CDR3 spans 18 residues.

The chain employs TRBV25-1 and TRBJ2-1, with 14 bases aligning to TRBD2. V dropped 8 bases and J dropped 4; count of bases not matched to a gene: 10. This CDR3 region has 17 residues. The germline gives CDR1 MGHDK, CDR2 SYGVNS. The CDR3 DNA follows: TGTGCCAGCGGGGGGGGGACTAGCGGGAGTTGGTACAATGAGCAGTTCTTC. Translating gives CASGGGTSGSWYNEQFF. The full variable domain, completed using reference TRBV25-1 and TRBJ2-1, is EADIYQTPRYLVIGTGKKITLECSQTMGHDKMYWYQQDPGMELHLIHYSYGVNSTEKGDLSSESTVSRIRTEHFPLTLESARPSHTSQYLCASGGGTSGSWYNEQFFGPGTRLTVL.

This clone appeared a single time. CDR3 amino acids: CASSDPRTGATEQFF. In DNA, the CDR3 is TGTGCCAGCAGTGACCCAAGGACAGGGGCGACTGAGCAGTTCTTC. The chain carries TRBV27 and TRBJ2-1; TRBD1 aligns across 9 bases. The V and J ends lost 5 bases and 9 bases, in that order; junction bases with no gene match: 11. Germline values: CDR1 MNHEY, CDR2 SMNVEV (reference sequence). The CDR3 has 15 residues.

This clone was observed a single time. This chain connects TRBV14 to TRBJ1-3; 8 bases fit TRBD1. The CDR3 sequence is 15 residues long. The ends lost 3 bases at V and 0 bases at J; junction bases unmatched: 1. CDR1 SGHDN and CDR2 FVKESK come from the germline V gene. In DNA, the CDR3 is TGTGCCAGCAGCCAGGACAGGGTCTCTGGAAACACCATATATTTT. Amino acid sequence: CASSQDRVSGNTIYF.

The CDR3 DNA follows: TGTGCCAGCAGGAGCCAGTACGGCTACACCTTC. This sequence encodes CASRSQYGYTF. The V call is TRBV28, the J call TRBJ1-2; no reliable D call. V was pared by 6 bases and J by 8 bases, with 10 bases between. Germline-derived CDR1 and CDR2 are MDHEN and SYDVKM. This CDR3 spans 11 amino acids.

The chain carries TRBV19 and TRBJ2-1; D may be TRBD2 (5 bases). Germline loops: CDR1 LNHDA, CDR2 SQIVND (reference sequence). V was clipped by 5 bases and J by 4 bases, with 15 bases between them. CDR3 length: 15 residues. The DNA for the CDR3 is TGTGCCAGTAGTGGCGACTATCAATCGTACAATGAGCAGTTCTTC. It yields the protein CASSGDYQSYNEQFF.

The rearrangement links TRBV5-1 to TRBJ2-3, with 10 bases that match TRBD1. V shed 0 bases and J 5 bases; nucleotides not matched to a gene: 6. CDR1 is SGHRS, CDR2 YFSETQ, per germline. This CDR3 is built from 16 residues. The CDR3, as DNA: TGCGCCAGCAGCTTGGCCGGGACAGGGGTAATAGATACGCAGTATTTT. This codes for CASSLAGTGVIDTQYF.

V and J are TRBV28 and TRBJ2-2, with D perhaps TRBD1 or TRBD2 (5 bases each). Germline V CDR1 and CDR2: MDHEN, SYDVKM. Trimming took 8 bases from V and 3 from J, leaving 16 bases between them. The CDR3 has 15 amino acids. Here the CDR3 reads CASYRDPNYTGELFF. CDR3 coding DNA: TGTGCCAGCTACCGGGACCCAAACTACACCGGGGAGCTGTTTTTT.